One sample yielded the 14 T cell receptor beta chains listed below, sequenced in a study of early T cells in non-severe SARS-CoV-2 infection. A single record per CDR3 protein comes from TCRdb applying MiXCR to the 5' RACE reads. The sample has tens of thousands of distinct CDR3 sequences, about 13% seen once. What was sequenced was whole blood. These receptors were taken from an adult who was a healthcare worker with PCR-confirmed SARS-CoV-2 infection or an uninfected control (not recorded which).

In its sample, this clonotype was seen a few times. CDR3 loop: CASSLVGRLSEGNEQFF. The CDR3 bases are TGCGCCAGCAGCTTGGTGGGACGGTTGTCGGAGGGGAATGAGCAGTTCTTC. The chain joins TRBV5-1 to TRBJ2-1; TRBD2 is a possible D gene (6 bases). The CDR3 covers 17 residues. The germline gives CDR1 SGHRS, CDR2 YFSETQ. Trimming removed 0 bases from V and 7 bases from J, with 20 bases in between.

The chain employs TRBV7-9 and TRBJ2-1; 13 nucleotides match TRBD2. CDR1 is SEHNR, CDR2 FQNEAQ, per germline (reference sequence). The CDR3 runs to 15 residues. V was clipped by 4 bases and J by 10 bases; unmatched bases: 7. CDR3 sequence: CASSSGLAGLNEQFF. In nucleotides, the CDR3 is TGTGCCAGCAGCTCGGGACTAGCGGGACTCAACGAGCAGTTCTTC.

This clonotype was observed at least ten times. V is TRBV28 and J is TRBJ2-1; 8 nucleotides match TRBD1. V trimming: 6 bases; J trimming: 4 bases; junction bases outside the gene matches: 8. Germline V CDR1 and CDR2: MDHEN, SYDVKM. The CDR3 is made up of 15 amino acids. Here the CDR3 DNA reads TGTGCCAGCAGCCTCGACAGGGGCCAATACAATGAGCAGTTCTTC. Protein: CASSLDRGQYNEQFF.

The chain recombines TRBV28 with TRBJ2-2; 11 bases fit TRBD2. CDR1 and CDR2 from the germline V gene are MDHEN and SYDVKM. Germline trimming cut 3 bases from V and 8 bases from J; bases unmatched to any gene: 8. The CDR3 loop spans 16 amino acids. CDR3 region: CASSLGLAGGVGELFF. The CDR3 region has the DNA TGTGCCAGCAGTTTGGGGCTAGCGGGAGGAGTTGGGGAGCTGTTTTTT.

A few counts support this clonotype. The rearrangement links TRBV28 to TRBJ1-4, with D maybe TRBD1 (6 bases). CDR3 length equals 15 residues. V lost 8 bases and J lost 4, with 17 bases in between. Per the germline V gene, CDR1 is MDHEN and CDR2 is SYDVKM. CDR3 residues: CASLKGTRNNEKLFF. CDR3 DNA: TGTGCCAGCCTTAAGGGGACACGGAATAATGAAAAACTGTTTTTT.

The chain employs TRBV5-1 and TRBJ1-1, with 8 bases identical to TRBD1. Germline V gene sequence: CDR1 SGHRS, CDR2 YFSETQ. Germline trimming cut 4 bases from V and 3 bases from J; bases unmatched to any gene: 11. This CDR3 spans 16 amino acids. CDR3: CASSPQGALGHTEAFF. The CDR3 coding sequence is TGCGCCAGCAGCCCTCAGGGGGCGCTTGGTCACACTGAAGCTTTCTTT.

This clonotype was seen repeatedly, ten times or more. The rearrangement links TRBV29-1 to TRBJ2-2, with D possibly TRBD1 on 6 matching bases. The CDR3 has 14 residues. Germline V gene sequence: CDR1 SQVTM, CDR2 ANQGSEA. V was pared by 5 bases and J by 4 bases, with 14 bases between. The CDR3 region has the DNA TGCAGCGTTCGATTGGGGGCTCCCACCGGGGAGCTGTTTTTT. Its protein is CSVRLGAPTGELFF.

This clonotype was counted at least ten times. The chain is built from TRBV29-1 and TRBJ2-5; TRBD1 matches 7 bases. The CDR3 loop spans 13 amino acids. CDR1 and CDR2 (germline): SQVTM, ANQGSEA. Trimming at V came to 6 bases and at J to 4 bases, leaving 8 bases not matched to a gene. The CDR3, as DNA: TGCAGCGTAGCTACAGGGGCTGGAGAGACCCAGTACTTC. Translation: CSVATGAGETQYF.

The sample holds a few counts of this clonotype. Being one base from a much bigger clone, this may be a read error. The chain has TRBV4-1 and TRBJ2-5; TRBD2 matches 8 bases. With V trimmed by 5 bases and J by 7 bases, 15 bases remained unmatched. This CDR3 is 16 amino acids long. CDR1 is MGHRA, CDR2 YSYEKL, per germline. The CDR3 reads CASSTVKTGGRGTQYF. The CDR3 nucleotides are TGCGCCAGCAGCACCGTGAAGACGGGAGGGCGGGGGACCCAGTACTTC.

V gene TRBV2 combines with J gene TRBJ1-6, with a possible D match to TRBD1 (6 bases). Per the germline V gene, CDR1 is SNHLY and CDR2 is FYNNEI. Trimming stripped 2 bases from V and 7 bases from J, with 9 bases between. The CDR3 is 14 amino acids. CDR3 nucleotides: TGTGCCAGCAGTGAACAGGGGCTGAATTCACCCCTCCACTTT. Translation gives CASSEQGLNSPLHF.

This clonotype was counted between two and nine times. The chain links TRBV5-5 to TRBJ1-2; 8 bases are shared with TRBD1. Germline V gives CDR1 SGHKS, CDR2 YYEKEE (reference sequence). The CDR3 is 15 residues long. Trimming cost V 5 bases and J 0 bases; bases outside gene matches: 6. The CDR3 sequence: CASRLQGAANYGYTF. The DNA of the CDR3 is TGTGCCAGCAGACTCCAGGGGGCGGCTAACTATGGCTACACCTTC. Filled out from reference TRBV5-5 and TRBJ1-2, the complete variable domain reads DAGVTQSPTHLIKTRGQQVTLRCSPISGHKSVSWYQQVLGQGPQFIFQYYEKEERGRGNFPDRFSARQFPNYSSELNVNALLLGDSALYLCASRLQGAANYGYTFGSGTRLTVV.

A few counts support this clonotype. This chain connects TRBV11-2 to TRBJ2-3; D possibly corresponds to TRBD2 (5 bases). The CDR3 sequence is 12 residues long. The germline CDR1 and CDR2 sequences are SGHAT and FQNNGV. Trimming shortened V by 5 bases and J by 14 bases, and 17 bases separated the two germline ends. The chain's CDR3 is CASSATRFGLYF. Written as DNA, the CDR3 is TGTGCCAGCAGCGCAACTAGGTTCGGTCTGTATTTT.

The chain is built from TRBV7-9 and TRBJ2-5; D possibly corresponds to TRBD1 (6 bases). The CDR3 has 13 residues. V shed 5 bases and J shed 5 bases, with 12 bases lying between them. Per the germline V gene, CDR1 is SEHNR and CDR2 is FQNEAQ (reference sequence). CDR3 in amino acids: CASSRSQGETQYF. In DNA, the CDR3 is TGTGCCAGCAGCCGTTCCCAGGGGGAGACCCAGTACTTC.

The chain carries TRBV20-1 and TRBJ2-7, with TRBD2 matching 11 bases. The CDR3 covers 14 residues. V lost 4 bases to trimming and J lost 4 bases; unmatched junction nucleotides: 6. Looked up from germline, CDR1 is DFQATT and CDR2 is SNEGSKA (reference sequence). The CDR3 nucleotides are TGCAGTGCTATCCGGCTAGCGGGAGGTTACGAGCAGTACTTC. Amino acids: CSAIRLAGGYEQYF.